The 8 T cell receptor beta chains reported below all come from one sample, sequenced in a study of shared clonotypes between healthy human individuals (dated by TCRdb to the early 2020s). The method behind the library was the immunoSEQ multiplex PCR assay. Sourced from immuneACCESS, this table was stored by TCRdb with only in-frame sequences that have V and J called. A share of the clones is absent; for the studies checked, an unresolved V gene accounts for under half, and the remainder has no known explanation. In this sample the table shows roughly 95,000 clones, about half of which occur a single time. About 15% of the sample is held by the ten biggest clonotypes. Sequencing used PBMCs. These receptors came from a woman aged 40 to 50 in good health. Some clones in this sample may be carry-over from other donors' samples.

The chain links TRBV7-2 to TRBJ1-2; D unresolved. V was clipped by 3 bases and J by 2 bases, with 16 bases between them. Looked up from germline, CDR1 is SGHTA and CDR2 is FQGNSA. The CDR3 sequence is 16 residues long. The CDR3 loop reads CASSLGPPGTNYGYTF. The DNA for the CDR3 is TGTGCCAGCAGCTTGGGCCCTCCCGGCACCAACTATGGCTACACCTTC.

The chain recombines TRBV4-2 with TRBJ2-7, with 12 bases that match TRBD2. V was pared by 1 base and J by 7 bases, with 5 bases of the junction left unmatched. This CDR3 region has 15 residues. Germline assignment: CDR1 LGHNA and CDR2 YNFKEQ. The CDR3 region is CASSQGTSGMKEQYF. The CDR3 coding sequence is TGTGCCAGCAGCCAAGGGACTAGCGGGATGAAAGAGCAGTACTTC.

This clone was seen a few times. CDR3 protein: CASSLQRASYEQYF. Here the CDR3 DNA reads TGTGCCAGCAGCTTACAGCGGGCCTCCTACGAGCAGTACTTC. The chain has TRBV11-2 and TRBJ2-7, with D maybe TRBD2 (6 bases). This CDR3 has 14 amino acids. V lost 2 bases to trimming and J lost 0 bases, with 8 bases between them. Germline V gives CDR1 SGHAT, CDR2 FQNNGV.

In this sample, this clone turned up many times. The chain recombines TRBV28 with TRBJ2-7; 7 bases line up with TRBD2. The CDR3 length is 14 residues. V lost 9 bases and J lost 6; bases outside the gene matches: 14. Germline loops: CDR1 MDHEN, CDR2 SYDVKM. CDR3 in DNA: TGTGCCAGTTCCCCGGGGGGACCCGGGGGCGAGCAGTACTTC. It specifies CASSPGGPGGEQYF.

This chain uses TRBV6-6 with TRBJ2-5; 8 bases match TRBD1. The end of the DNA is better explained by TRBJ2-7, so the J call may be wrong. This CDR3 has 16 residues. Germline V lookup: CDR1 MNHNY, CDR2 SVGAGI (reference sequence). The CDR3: CASSYPPTGASYEQYF. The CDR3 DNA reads TGTGCCAGCAGTTACCCCCCGACAGGGGCTAGCTACGAGCAGTACTTC.

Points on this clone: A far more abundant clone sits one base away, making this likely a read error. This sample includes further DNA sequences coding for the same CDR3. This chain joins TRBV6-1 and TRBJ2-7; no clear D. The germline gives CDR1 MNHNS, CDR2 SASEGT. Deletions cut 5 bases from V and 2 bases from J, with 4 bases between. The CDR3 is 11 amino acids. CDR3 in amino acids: CASSYTYEQYF. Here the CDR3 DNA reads TGTGCCAGCAGTTACACCTACGAGCAGTACTTC.

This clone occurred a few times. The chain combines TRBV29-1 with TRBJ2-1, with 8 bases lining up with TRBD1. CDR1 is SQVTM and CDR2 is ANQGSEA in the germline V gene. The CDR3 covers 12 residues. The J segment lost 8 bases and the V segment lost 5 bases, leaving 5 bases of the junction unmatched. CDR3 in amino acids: CSVRQGAYEQFF. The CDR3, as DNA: TGCAGCGTTCGGCAGGGGGCCTATGAGCAGTTCTTC.

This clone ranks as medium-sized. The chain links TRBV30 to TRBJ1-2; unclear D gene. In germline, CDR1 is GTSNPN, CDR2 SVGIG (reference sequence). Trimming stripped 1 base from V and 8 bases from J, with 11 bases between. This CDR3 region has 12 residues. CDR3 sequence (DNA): TGTGCCTGGAGTGCCAGTCTATGGGGCTACACCTTC. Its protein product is CAWSASLWGYTF.